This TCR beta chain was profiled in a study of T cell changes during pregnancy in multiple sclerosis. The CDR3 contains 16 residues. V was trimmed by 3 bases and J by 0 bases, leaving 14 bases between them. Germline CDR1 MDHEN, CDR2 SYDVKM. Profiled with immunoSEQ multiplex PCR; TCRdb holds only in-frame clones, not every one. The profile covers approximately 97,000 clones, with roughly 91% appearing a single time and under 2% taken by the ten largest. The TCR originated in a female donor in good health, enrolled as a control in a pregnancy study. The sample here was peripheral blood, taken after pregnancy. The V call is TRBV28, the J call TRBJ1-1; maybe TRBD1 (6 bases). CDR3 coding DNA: TGTGCCAGCAGTTTGCTCGGACAGCAAATGAACACTGAAGCTTTCTTT. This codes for CASSLLGQQMNTEAFF.